This T cell receptor beta chain stems from a study of T cell changes during pregnancy in multiple sclerosis. The V and J ends lost 3 bases and 6 bases, in that order; junction bases with no gene match: 7. Germline V gene data show CDR1 as MGHRA and CDR2 as YSYEKL. This CDR3 has 14 residues. Repertoires were generated with immunoSEQ multiplex PCR, while TCRdb's copy carries only in-frame clones and drops some. The sample carries about 23,000 clones, approximately 84% recorded once. The material sequenced was CD8+ T cells from peripheral blood mononuclear cells, taken after pregnancy. The chain is built from TRBV4-1 and TRBJ2-7; 8 bases line up with TRBD2. This sequence was found in a female donor with multiple sclerosis, enrolled in a pregnancy study. The CDR3 DNA reads as TGCGCCAGCAGCCAGCCGGGACTAGATAGCGAGCAGTACTTC. As protein: CASSQPGLDSEQYF.